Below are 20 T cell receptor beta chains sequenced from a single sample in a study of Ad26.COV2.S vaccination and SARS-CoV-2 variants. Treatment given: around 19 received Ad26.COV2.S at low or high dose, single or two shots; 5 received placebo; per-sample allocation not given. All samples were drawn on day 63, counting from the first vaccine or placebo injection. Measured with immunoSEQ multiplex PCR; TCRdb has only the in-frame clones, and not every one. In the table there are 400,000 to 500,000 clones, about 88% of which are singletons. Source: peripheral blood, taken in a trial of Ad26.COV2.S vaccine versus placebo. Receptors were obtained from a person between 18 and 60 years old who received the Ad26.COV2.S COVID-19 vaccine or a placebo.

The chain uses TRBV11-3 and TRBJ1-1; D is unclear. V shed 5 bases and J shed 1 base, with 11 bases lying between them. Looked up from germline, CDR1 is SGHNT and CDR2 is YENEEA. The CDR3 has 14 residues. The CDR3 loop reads CASSQRNWNTEAFF. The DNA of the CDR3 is TGTGCCAGCAGCCAACGGAATTGGAACACTGAAGCTTTCTTT.

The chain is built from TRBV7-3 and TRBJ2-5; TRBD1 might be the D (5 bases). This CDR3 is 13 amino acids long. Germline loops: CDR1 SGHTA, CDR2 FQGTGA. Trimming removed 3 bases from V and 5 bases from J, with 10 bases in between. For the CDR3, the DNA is TGTGCCAGCAGCTTGGCAGGGTCCGAGACCCAGTACTTC. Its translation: CASSLAGSETQYF.

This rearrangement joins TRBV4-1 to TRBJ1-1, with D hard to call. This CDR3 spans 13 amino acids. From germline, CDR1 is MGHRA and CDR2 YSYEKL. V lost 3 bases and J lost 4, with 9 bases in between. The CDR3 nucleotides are TGCGCCAGCAGCCAGCAGGAAAGCACTGAAGCTTTCTTT. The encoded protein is CASSQQESTEAFF.

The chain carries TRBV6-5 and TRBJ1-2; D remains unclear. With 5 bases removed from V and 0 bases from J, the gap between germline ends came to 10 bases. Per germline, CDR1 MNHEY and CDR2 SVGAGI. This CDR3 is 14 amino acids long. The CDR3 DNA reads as TGTGCCAGCAGTAGGGCGGGATCTAACTATGGCTACACCTTC. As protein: CASSRAGSNYGYTF.

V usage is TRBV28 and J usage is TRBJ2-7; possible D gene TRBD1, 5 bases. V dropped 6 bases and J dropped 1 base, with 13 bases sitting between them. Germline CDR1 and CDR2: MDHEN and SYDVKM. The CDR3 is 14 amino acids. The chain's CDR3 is CASSSQGWSYEQYF. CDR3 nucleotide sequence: TGTGCCAGCAGCAGTCAGGGCTGGTCCTACGAGCAGTACTTC.

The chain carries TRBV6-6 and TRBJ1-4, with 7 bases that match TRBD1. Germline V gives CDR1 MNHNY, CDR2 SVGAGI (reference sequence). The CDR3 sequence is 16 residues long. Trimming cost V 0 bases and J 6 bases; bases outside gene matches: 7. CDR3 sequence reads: CASSYSPEGADEKLFF. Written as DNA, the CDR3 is TGTGCCAGCAGTTACTCCCCTGAGGGGGCGGATGAAAAACTGTTTTTT.

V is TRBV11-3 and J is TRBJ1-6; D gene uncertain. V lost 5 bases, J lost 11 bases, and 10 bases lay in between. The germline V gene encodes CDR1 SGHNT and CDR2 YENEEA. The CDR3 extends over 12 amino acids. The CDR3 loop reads CASSADQPPLHF. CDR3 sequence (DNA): TGTGCCAGCAGCGCGGATCAACCACCCCTCCACTTT.

Here the CDR3 reads CSVGGLAEGNEQFF. The CDR3 nucleotides are TGCAGCGTTGGCGGACTAGCGGAGGGAAATGAGCAGTTCTTC. The rearrangement joins TRBV29-1 to TRBJ2-1; 10 bases are shared with TRBD2. This CDR3 region has 14 residues. V dropped 4 bases and J dropped 7; count of bases not matched to a gene: 7. In germline, CDR1 is SQVTM, CDR2 ANQGSEA.

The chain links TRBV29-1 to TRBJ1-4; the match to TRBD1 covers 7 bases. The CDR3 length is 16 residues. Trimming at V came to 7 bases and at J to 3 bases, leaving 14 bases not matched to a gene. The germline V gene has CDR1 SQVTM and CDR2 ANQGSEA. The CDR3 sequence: CSAQKTGSRANEKLFF. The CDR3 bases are TGCAGCGCACAAAAGACAGGGTCGAGGGCTAATGAAAAACTGTTTTTT.

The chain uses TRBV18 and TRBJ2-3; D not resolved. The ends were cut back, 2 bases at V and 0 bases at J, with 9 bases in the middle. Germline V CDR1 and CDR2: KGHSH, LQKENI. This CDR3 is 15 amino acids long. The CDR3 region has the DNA TGTGCCAGCTCACCAGCCCTTTCTAGCACAGATACGCAGTATTTT. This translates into CASSPALSSTDTQYF.

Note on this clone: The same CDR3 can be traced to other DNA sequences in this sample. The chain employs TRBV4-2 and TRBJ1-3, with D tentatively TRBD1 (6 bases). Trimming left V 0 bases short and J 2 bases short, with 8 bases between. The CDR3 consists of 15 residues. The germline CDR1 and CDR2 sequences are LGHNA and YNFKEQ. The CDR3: CASSQEGGAGNTIYF. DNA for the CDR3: TGTGCCAGCAGCCAAGAAGGGGGGGCTGGAAACACCATATATTTT.

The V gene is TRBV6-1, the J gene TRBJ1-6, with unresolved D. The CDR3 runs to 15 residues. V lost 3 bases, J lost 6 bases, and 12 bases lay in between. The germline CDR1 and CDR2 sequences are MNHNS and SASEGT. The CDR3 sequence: CASSEGGSRNSPLHF. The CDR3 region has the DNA TGTGCCAGCAGTGAGGGAGGTTCCCGTAATTCACCCCTCCACTTT.

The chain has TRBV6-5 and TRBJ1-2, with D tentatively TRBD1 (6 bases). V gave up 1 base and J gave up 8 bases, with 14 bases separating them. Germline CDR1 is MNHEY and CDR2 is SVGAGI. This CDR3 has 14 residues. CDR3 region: CASSYLGPQGGYTF. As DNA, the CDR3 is TGTGCCAGCAGTTACTTGGGGCCGCAGGGGGGCTACACCTTC.

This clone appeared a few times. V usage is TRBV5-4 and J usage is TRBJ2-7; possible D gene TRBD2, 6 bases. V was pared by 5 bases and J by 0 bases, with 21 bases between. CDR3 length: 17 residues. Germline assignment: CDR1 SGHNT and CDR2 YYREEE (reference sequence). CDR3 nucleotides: TGTGCCAGCAGTGTCTCCCTTGGTGGGGGGAGCTCCTACGAGCAGTACTTC. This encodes CASSVSLGGGSSYEQYF.

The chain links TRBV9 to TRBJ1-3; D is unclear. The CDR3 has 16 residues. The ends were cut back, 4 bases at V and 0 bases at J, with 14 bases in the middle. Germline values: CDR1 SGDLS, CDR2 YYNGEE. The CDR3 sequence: CASSPMAALSGNTIYF. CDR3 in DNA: TGTGCCAGCAGCCCAATGGCAGCCCTCTCTGGAAACACCATATATTTT.

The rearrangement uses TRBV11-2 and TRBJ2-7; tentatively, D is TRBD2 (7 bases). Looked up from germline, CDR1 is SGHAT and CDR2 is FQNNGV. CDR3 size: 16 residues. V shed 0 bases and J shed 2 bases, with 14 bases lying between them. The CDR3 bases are TGTGCCAGCAGCTTAGAGGGGGGGCTCCTGACCTACGAGCAGTACTTC. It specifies CASSLEGGLLTYEQYF.

CDR3 DNA: TGTGCCAGCAGCTCCACTAGCGGCAATGAGCAGTTCTTC. Translated: CASSSTSGNEQFF. The chain links TRBV3-1 (or the pseudogene TRBV3-2) to TRBJ2-1; the match to TRBD2 covers 8 bases. The CDR3 spans 13 residues. Germline lookup yields CDR1 LGHDT and CDR2 YNNKEL (reference sequence). With 5 bases clipped from V and 6 bases from J, the junction kept 3 bases outside the gene matches.

This chain's CDR3 is CASSLETTQKQFF. CDR3 nucleotide sequence: TGTGCCAGCAGCTTAGAGACTACACAGAAGCAGTTCTTC. The chain joins TRBV7-2 to TRBJ2-1; a possible D gene is TRBD2 (5 bases). V lost 1 base and J 11 bases, leaving 12 bases between the germline ends. The CDR3 has 13 residues. Germline values: CDR1 SGHTA, CDR2 FQGNSA.

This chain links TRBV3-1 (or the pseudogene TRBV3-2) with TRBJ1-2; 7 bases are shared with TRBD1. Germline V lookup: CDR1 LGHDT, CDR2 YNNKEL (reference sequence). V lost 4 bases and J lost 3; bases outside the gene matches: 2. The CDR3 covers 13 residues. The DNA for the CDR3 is TGTGCCAGCAGCCTGGGGACAGACTATGGCTACACCTTC. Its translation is CASSLGTDYGYTF.

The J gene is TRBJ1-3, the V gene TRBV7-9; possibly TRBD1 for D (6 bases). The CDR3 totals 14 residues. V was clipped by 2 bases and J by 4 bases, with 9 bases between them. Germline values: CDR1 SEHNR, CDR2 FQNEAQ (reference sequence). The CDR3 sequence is CASSLRGFGNTIYF. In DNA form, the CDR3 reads TGTGCCAGCAGCTTAAGGGGGTTCGGAAACACCATATATTTT.